This T cell receptor beta chain emerged from a study of response to subunit inactivated influenza vaccine. This CDR3 has 14 residues. J lost 7 bases, V lost 4 bases, and 11 bases had no gene match. Per the germline V gene, CDR1 is SGHRS and CDR2 is YFSETQ. MiXCR, run by TCRdb on the RT-PCR reads, gives a single entry per CDR3 protein. In the table there are under 550,000 distinct CDR3 sequences, about 7.6% of which are singletons. This clonotype was recorded a few times. The clonotype comes from a man in his fifties or sixties who received an inactivated influenza vaccine. The chain couples TRBV5-1 to TRBJ2-7; TRBD1 aligns across 7 bases. The specimen comprised PBMCs from blood, sampled around 25 months after vaccination. CDR3 residues: CASSQDRLEREQYF. The CDR3 DNA reads as TGCGCCAGCAGCCAGGACAGGCTCGAGAGGGAGCAGTACTTC.